A selection of T cell receptor beta chains follows, all from one sample in a study of identical twins. TCRdb recomputed calls from the 5' RACE reads with MiXCR, one row per CDR3 protein. The sample lists 550,000 to 700,000 distinct CDR3 sequences, more than 9% occurring once. Another study also made use of these data, one on yellow fever vaccine responses in identical twins.

Material for sequencing was PBMCs. All receptors derive from a woman between 18 and 29 years old in good health. CDR3s include the opening cysteine and the closing phenylalanine or tryptophan. The D gene is left open where the match is weak. Size is stated for part of the rows, as once, few or many counts, or as a class when the clone is expanded.

j_call d_call v_call clone_size cdr3_nt cdr3_aa
TRBJ1-1 NA TRBV6-2/TRBV6-3 few TGTGCCAGCCCTCTTTCGGAGGTACAGGTCGGACCGGGAACTGAAGCTTTCTTT CASPLSEVQVGPGTEAFF
TRBJ2-3 NA TRBV3-1 few TGTGCCAGCAGCCATTGGGCTTCGAAGCCGATCACAGATACGCAGTATTTT CASSHWASKPITDTQYF
TRBJ2-7 TRBD2 TRBV11-2 many TGTGCCAGCAGTCCACTAGCGCTAAGCTCCTACGAGCAGTACTTC CASSPLALSSYEQYF
TRBJ2-7 TRBD1 TRBV3-1 NA TGTGCCAGCAGCCACAGGGGGAATTCCTACGAGCAGTACTTC CASSHRGNSYEQYF
TRBJ1-1 NA TRBV18 NA TGTGCCAGCTCACCACCGGCAGGGATAAACACTGAAGCTTTCTTT CASSPPAGINTEAFF
TRBJ2-1 NA TRBV29-1 few TGCAGCGTTGAAGAATTAGCTTACAATGAGCAGTTCTTC CSVEELAYNEQFF
TRBJ2-5 NA TRBV18 NA TGTGCCAGCTCACCAGCTTGGCAAGAGACCCAGTACTTC CASSPAWQETQYF
TRBJ2-2 NA TRBV5-1 many TGCGCCAGCAGCTTGACAGGGTTGGACACCGGGGAGCTGTTTTTT CASSLTGLDTGELFF
TRBJ2-4 NA TRBV7-2 few TGTGCCAGCAGCCCCCCGGGCTACAAAAACATTCAGTACTTC CASSPPGYKNIQYF
TRBJ2-7 TRBD2 TRBV20-1 many TGCAGTGCTAGAGCATTCGGTAGCGGGGGGACCCCCTACGAGCAGTACTTC CSARAFGSGGTPYEQYF
TRBJ1-2 NA TRBV7-9 once TGTGCCAGCAGCTTAGCGGGCGGGGGGATTGGCTACACCTTC CASSLAGGGIGYTF
TRBJ2-5 TRBD2 TRBV28 NA TGTGCCAGCAGAGTGGGGACTAGCGGAGGACAAGAGACCCAGTACTTC CASRVGTSGGQETQYF
TRBJ2-7 TRBD1 TRBV7-9 NA TGTGCCAGCAGACCTAAAATCGACAGGGGAACGGGGGAGCAGTACTTC CASRPKIDRGTGEQYF
TRBJ2-2 NA TRBV29-1 many TGCAGCGTTGGGCAGGGGTTGGGCACCGGGGAGCTGTTTTTT CSVGQGLGTGELFF
TRBJ2-5 NA TRBV7-6 NA TGTGCCAGCAGTCCTAGAAGGGGAAGAATGCAAGAGACCCAGTACTTC CASSPRRGRMQETQYF
TRBJ2-1 NA TRBV2 NA TGTGCCAGCAGTAACGAGGACCGAGGTATGGAGCAGTTCTTC CASSNEDRGMEQFF
TRBJ2-5 NA TRBV29-1 few TGCAGCGTCGCGGGGACAGTCGAGACCCAGTACTTC CSVAGTVETQYF
TRBJ2-3 NA TRBV3-1 many TGTGCCAGCAGCCAAGATTTGTTAGCCAAAGATACGCAGTATTTT CASSQDLLAKDTQYF
TRBJ2-7 NA TRBV6-2/TRBV6-3 many TGTGCCAGCAGTTCCTTTGGGAAATCCTCCTACGAGCAGTACTTC CASSSFGKSSYEQYF
TRBJ2-1 TRBD2 TRBV20-1 few TGCAGTGCTCAATCGTCTAGCGGGGGGCTATACAATGAGCAGTTCTTC CSAQSSSGGLYNEQFF